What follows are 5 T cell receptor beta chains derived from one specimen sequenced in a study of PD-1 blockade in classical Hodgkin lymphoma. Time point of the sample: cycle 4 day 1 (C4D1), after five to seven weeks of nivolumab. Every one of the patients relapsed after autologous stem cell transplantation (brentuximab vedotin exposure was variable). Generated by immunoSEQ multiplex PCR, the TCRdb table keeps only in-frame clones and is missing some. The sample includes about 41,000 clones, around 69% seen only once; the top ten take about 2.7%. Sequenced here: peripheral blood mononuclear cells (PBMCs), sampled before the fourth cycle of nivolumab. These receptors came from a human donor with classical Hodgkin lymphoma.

CDR3 protein: CASSWGFRDEAFF. DNA of the CDR3: TGCGCCAGCAGTTGGGGGTTTAGAGATGAAGCTTTCTTT. The V call is TRBV5-1, the J call TRBJ1-1, with D possibly TRBD1 on 5 matching bases. V gave up 5 bases and J gave up 7 bases, with 15 bases separating them. CDR1 SGHRS and CDR2 YFSETQ come from the germline V gene. This CDR3 region has 13 residues.

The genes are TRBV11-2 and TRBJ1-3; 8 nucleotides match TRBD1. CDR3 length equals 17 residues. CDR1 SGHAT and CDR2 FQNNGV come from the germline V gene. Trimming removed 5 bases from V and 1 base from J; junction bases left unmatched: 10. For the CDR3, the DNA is TGTGCCAGCAGCACCAGAATTCAGGGGGCGTCTGGAAACACCATATATTTT. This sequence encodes CASSTRIQGASGNTIYF.

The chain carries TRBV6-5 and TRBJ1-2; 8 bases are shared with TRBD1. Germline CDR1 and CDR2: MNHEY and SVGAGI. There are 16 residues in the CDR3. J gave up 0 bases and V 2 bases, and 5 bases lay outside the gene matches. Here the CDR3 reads CASSYVGTGTNYGYTF. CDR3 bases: TGTGCCAGCAGTTACGTAGGGACAGGAACTAACTATGGCTACACCTTC.

CDR3 sequence: CASSDGPGDTQYF. CDR3 coding DNA: TGTGCCAGCAGCGACGGTCCGGGAGATACGCAGTATTTT. The chain has TRBV7-9 and TRBJ2-3; D is uncertain. Germline V gene lookup returns CDR1 SEHNR and CDR2 FQNEAQ (reference sequence). The CDR3 contains 13 residues. The V gene lost 5 bases and the J gene lost 5 bases, with 11 bases spanning the gap.

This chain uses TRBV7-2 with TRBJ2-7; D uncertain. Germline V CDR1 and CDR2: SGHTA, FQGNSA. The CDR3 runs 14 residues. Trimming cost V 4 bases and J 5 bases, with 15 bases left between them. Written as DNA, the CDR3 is TGTGCCAGCAGCTCCGCCCCGGACGACAACGAGCAGTACTTC. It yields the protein CASSSAPDDNEQYF.